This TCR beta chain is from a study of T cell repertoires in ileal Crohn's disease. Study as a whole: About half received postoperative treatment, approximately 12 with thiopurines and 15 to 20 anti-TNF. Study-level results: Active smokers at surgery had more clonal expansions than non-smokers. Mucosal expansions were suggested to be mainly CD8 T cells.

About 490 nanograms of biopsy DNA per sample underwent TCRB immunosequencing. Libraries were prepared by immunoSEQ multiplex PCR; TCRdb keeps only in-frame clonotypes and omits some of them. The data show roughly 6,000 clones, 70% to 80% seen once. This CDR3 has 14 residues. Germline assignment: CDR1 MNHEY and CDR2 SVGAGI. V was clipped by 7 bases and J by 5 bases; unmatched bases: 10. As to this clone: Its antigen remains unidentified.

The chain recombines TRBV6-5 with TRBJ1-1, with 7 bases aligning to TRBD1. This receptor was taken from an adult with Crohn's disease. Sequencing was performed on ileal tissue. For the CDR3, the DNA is TGTGCCAGCACAAGGGGGCTGGAGGGTACTGAAGCTTTCTTT. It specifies CASTRGLEGTEAFF.